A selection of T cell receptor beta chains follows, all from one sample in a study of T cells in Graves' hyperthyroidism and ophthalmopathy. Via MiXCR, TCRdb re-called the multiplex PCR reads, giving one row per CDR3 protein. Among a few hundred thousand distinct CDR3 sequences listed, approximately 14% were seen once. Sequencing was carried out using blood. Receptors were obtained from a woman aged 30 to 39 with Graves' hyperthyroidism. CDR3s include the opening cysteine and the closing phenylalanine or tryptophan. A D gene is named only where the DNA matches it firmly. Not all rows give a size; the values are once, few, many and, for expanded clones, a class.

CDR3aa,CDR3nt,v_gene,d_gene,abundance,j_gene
CASSLTREGYEQYF,TGTGCCAGCAGTTTAACCAGGGAAGGCTACGAGCAGTACTTC,TRBV12-3/TRBV12-4,NA,many,TRBJ2-7
CASSLVDYQTDTQYF,TGTGCCAGCAGCTTAGTGGACTACCAAACAGATACGCAGTATTTT,TRBV7-2,NA,many,TRBJ2-3
CASSEEQETQYF,TGCGCCAGCAGCGAAGAACAAGAGACCCAGTACTTC,TRBV11-1,NA,few,TRBJ2-5
CASSFEGGYQPQHF,TGTGCCAGCAGTTTTGAAGGGGGCTATCAGCCCCAGCATTTT,TRBV28,TRBD1,few,TRBJ1-5
CAWIIPGQAGTEAFF,TGTGCCTGGATCATCCCGGGACAAGCAGGCACTGAAGCTTTCTTT,TRBV30,NA,many,TRBJ1-1
CASSPQGSDTQYF,TGTGCCAGCAGTCCACAGGGATCAGATACGCAGTATTTT,TRBV12-3/TRBV12-4,NA,many,TRBJ2-3
CACRQGNQPQHF,TGTGCCTGCCGACAGGGCAATCAGCCCCAGCATTTT,TRBV30,NA,many,TRBJ1-5
CASSSTGTSGVPRAKNIQYF,TGTGCCAGCAGCTCCACGGGGACTAGCGGGGTACCTAGGGCCAAAAACATTCAGTACTTC,TRBV7-9,TRBD2,few,TRBJ2-4
CASSPGQIYGYTF,TGTGCCAGCAGCCCGGGACAGATCTATGGCTACACCTTC,TRBV5-5,TRBD1,many,TRBJ1-2
CASSQQGGSSYEQYF,TGTGCCAGCTCCCAACAGGGGGGGAGCTCCTACGAGCAGTACTTC,TRBV12-3/TRBV12-4,NA,many,TRBJ2-7
CASSTPQGSTYEQYF,TGTGCCAGCAGTACGCCCCAGGGGTCCACCTACGAGCAGTACTTC,TRBV6-1,NA,NA,TRBJ2-7
CASSELGGKPLNTEAFF,TGTGCCAGCAGTGAATTAGGGGGCAAGCCCCTGAACACTGAAGCTTTCTTT,TRBV25-1,TRBD1,few,TRBJ1-1
CASSLVTGSSTDTQYF,TGTGCCAGCAGCTTAGTTACGGGATCTAGCACAGATACGCAGTATTTT,TRBV13,NA,many,TRBJ2-3
CASSPTGKGGYYEQYF,TGCGCCAGCAGCCCCACAGGTAAGGGCGGCTACTACGAGCAGTACTTC,TRBV5-1,NA,many,TRBJ2-7
CSARDVWRRTDTQYF,TGCAGTGCTAGAGATGTCTGGAGACGGACAGATACGCAGTATTTT,TRBV20-1,NA,many,TRBJ2-3
CASSYLPSGPTYEQYF,TGTGCCAGCAGTTACCTACCTAGCGGGCCGACCTACGAGCAGTACTTC,TRBV6-2/TRBV6-3,TRBD2,few,TRBJ2-7
CSAEGGGADTQYF,TGCAGCGCTGAAGGGGGTGGTGCAGATACGCAGTATTTT,TRBV29-1,NA,many,TRBJ2-3
CSARGTSGRAKWRETQYF,TGCAGTGCTAGAGGAACTAGCGGGAGGGCCAAGTGGCGAGAGACCCAGTACTTC,TRBV20-1,TRBD2,many,TRBJ2-5
CASSFRTSSDEQFF,TGTGCCAGCAGCTTCCGGACTAGTTCGGATGAGCAGTTCTTC,TRBV7-9,TRBD2,many,TRBJ2-1
CASSQASGVGQPQHF,TGCGCCAGCAGCCAAGCTTCAGGGGTCGGTCAGCCCCAGCATTTT,TRBV4-3,NA,NA,TRBJ1-5
CATSTLSGSEQFF,TGTGCCACCAGCACCTTATCGGGGTCTGAGCAGTTCTTC,TRBV15,NA,few,TRBJ2-1
CALNDRVDGYTF,TGTGCCCTAAACGACAGAGTCGATGGCTACACCTTC,TRBV28,NA,NA,TRBJ1-2
CASSPLRETQYF,TGTGCCAGCTCACCACTCCGAGAGACCCAGTACTTC,TRBV18,NA,many,TRBJ2-5
CSARDSGPQETQYF,TGCAGTGCTAGAGATTCGGGTCCACAAGAGACCCAGTACTTC,TRBV20-1,NA,few,TRBJ2-5
CATSAGLYNEQFF,TGTGCCACCAGCGCGGGACTGTACAATGAGCAGTTCTTC,TRBV24-1,NA,few,TRBJ2-1
CASSVGGQGYSYEQYF,TGTGCCAGCAGCGTCGGGGGACAGGGGTACTCCTACGAGCAGTACTTC,TRBV9,TRBD1,NA,TRBJ2-7
CASSWPSRTGRTEAFF,TGTGCCAGCAGCTGGCCCTCAAGGACAGGGCGAACTGAAGCTTTCTTT,TRBV7-2,TRBD1,many,TRBJ1-1
CAWRPSGSTDTQYF,TGTGCCTGGAGACCTAGCGGGAGCACAGATACGCAGTATTTT,TRBV30,TRBD2,many,TRBJ2-3
CATSGAFTGGRTEAFF,TGTGCCACCAGCGGTGCCTTTACAGGGGGCCGGACTGAAGCTTTCTTT,TRBV15,TRBD1,NA,TRBJ1-1
CASSQAGGPSYEQYF,TGTGCCAGCAGCCAAGCGGGAGGGCCTTCCTACGAGCAGTACTTC,TRBV7-9,TRBD2,many,TRBJ2-7
CASRTGDSDSPLHF,TGTGCCAGCAGGACCGGGGATTCTGATTCACCCCTCCACTTT,TRBV6-1,NA,NA,TRBJ1-6
CASSFNLGGGSGLDTQYF,TGTGCCAGCAGCTTTAATCTCGGTGGGGGGAGCGGGTTGGATACGCAGTATTTT,TRBV7-8,NA,many,TRBJ2-3
CASSQDIIRRPEQYF,TGCGCCAGCAGCCAAGATATCATCAGGCGTCCCGAGCAGTACTTC,TRBV4-1,NA,many,TRBJ2-7
CASTSSRGYTF,TGTGCCAGCACCTCTTCGAGAGGCTACACCTTC,TRBV6-1,NA,NA,TRBJ1-2
CASSSGGQNYEQYF,TGTGCCAGCAGTTCCGGGGGGCAAAACTACGAGCAGTACTTC,TRBV12-3/TRBV12-4,NA,NA,TRBJ2-7
CASSQITGMGYGYTF,TGCGCCAGCAGCCAAATAACAGGGATGGGGTATGGCTACACCTTC,TRBV4-1,NA,NA,TRBJ1-2
CSASPTTVEQYF,TGCAGTGCTAGTCCGACCACGGTCGAGCAGTACTTC,TRBV20-1,NA,many,TRBJ2-7